One TCR beta chain is described in this entry. The data are from a study of blood T cell repertoires in COVID-19. Authors' methods: Amplified reference gene primers provided the basis for estimating nucleated cell counts. Data came from immunoSEQ multiplex PCR; TCRdb stores just in-frame clones and leaves some out. V and J calls and clone size come straight from that table; D and trimming were deduced from the DNA. The sample yields roughly 110,000 clones, more than 85% seen once. The CDR3 contains 15 residues. The ends lost 4 bases at V and 4 bases at J; junction bases unmatched: 9. Germline lookup yields CDR1 SGHKS and CDR2 YYEKEE (reference sequence).

The rearrangement joins TRBV5-5 to TRBJ1-1; 8 bases agree with TRBD1. The sample comprised peripheral blood. The source is a human donor with acute or convalescent COVID-19. The donor label of this sample is uncertain. The CDR3 spells CASSGRQGIGTEAFF. The CDR3 region has the DNA TGTGCCAGCAGCGGCCGACAGGGGATTGGCACTGAAGCTTTCTTT.